The 10 T cell receptor beta chains below all came from one sample that was sequenced in a study of blood T cell repertoires in COVID-19. Assay: immunoSEQ multiplex PCR; the TCRdb copy retains only in-frame clones and omits some. The sample records some 66,000 clones, 70% to 80% being singletons. Sequenced material: peripheral blood. Receptors originate from a woman of 80 years or more with acute or convalescent COVID-19.

The table lists this clone with a few counts. The J gene is TRBJ1-5, the V gene TRBV6-5, with TRBD1 matching 7 bases. With V trimmed by 8 bases and J by 0 bases, 7 bases remained unmatched. CDR1 is MNHEY, CDR2 SVGAGI, per germline. CDR3 length equals 15 residues. CDR3 region: CASDDRAFSNQPQHF. For the CDR3, the DNA is TGTGCCAGCGACGACAGGGCTTTTAGCAATCAGCCCCAGCATTTT.

This chain uses TRBV12-3 or TRBV12-4 with TRBJ1-1; possible D gene TRBD1, 6 bases. The CDR3 loop spans 12 amino acids. V was shortened by 7 bases and J by 10 bases, with 16 bases between the two germline ends. This chain's CDR3 is CASNDGEGGAFF. The CDR3 region has the DNA TGTGCCAGCAATGACGGGGAGGGGGGAGCTTTCTTT.

The CDR3 bases are TGTGCCAGCAGTTCTACCTCTGGAAACACCATATATTTT. It translates to CASSSTSGNTIYF. The genes are TRBV6-2 or TRBV6-3 and TRBJ1-3; D gene ambiguous. The germline V and J ends were trimmed by 4 bases and 0 bases, with 4 bases remaining between them. Germline-derived CDR1 and CDR2 are MNHEY and SVGEGT. The CDR3 is 13 amino acids.

The chain employs TRBV20-1 and TRBJ1-2; TRBD1 matches at 7 bases. The CDR3 extends over 11 amino acids. J was trimmed by 5 bases and V by 5 bases; bases with no gene match: 2. The germline CDR1 and CDR2 sequences are DFQATT and SNEGSKA (reference sequence). In DNA form, the CDR3 reads TGCAGTGCTTGGACAGGATATGGCTACACCTTC. It codes for CSAWTGYGYTF.

The chain links TRBV30 to TRBJ2-1; 8 nucleotides line up with TRBD2. The CDR3 runs 13 residues. Trimming removed 2 bases from V and 8 bases from J; junction bases left unmatched: 5. Germline assignment: CDR1 GTSNPN and CDR2 SVGIG (reference sequence). The CDR3 nucleotides are TGTGCCTGGAGTTCGGGAGGGCCCTATGAGCAGTTCTTC. This codes for CAWSSGGPYEQFF.

This clone was seen only a few times. This chain links TRBV7-9 with TRBJ1-1; weak D call: TRBD1 (6 bases). Trimming removed 1 base from V and 7 bases from J, with 16 bases in between. The CDR3 consists of 15 residues. Germline loops: CDR1 SEHNR, CDR2 FQNEAQ (reference sequence). CDR3 coding DNA: TGTGCCAGCAGCTTAGGGTATTCGGACAGCGGTGAAGCTTTCTTT. Translated, it gives CASSLGYSDSGEAFF.

The rearrangement uses TRBV28 and TRBJ2-3; D gene ambiguous. CDR1 is MDHEN and CDR2 is SYDVKM in the germline V gene. Between the trimmed V and J ends, which lost 7 bases and 3 bases, there was a span of 11 bases. This CDR3 spans 13 amino acids. The CDR3 protein is CASNARWTDTQYF. CDR3 nucleotide sequence: TGTGCCAGCAACGCTAGGTGGACAGATACGCAGTATTTT.

This clone was seen a handful of times. V gene TRBV5-4 combines with J gene TRBJ1-1; no reliable D call. V shed 0 bases and J shed 1 base, with 4 bases lying between them. Germline-derived CDR1 and CDR2 are SGHNT and YYREEE (reference sequence). There are 13 residues in the CDR3. For the CDR3, the DNA is TGTGCCAGCAGCTTGGCCCAGAACACTGAAGCTTTCTTT. As protein: CASSLAQNTEAFF.

This clone was counted a single time. The gene calls are TRBV28 and TRBJ2-5, with 14 bases aligning to TRBD2. The CDR3 totals 15 residues. From germline, CDR1 is MDHEN and CDR2 SYDVKM. Losses at the gene ends were 2 bases for V and 6 bases for J; bases not matched to a gene: 2. Here the CDR3 reads CASSLGTSGRKTQYF. DNA for the CDR3: TGTGCCAGCAGTTTAGGGACTAGCGGGAGAAAGACCCAGTACTTC.

This sequence joins TRBV15 and TRBJ2-3; weak D call: TRBD2 (7 bases). Germline V gene sequence: CDR1 LNHNV, CDR2 YYDKDF (reference sequence). The CDR3 spans 15 residues. With 5 bases removed from V and 1 base from J, the gap between germline ends came to 13 bases. The CDR3 sequence: CATSWGGPGTDTQYF. CDR3 DNA sequence: TGTGCCACCAGCTGGGGGGGCCCTGGCACAGATACGCAGTATTTT. The variable domain in full, with the rest retrieved from reference TRBV15 and TRBJ2-3, is DAMVIQNPRYQVTQFGKPVTLSCSQTLNHNVMYWYQQKSSQAPKLLFHYYDKDFNNEADTPDNFQSRRPNTSFCFLDIRSPGLGDTAMYLCATSWGGPGTDTQYFGPGTRLTVL.